What follows are 27 T cell receptor beta chains derived from one specimen sequenced in a study of T cells after somatic rescue of genetic block. The assay was immunoSEQ multiplex PCR, and TCRdb's table has in-frame clones only and misses some. The table shows tens of thousands of clones, with 90% to 97% occurring only once. Specimen: peripheral blood mononuclear cells (PBMCs). The receptor source for this set is a child less than two years old.

This chain uses TRBV5-6 with TRBJ1-2, with D tentatively TRBD1 (6 bases). The CDR3 is made up of 14 amino acids. The germline CDR1 and CDR2 sequences are SGHDT and YYEEEE. V was shortened by 2 bases and J by 2 bases, with 10 bases between the two germline ends. CDR3 sequence: CASSFGGRNYGYTF. The CDR3 DNA reads TGTGCCAGCAGCTTTGGGGGCAGGAACTATGGCTACACCTTC. Together with reference TRBV5-6 and TRBJ1-2, the CDR3 gives the full variable domain: DAGVTQSPTHLIKTRGQQVTLRCSPKSGHDTVSWYQQALGQGPQFIFQYYEEEERQRGNFPDRFSGHQFPNYSSELNVNALLLGDSALYLCASSFGGRNYGYTFGSGTRLTVV.

The rearrangement joins TRBV7-9 to TRBJ1-1; 7 nucleotides align to TRBD1. This CDR3 contains 15 residues. V dropped 5 bases and J dropped 2; count of bases not matched to a gene: 8. The germline gives CDR1 SEHNR, CDR2 FQNEAQ (reference sequence). The CDR3: CASSPEGGLNTEAFF. CDR3 in DNA: TGTGCCAGCAGCCCCGAAGGGGGCTTAAACACTGAAGCTTTCTTT.

The chain uses TRBV5-1 and TRBJ2-7; 11 bases are shared with TRBD1. Germline CDR1 and CDR2: SGHRS and YFSETQ. The CDR3 length is 15 residues. V shed 4 bases and J 7 bases; nucleotides not matched to a gene: 10. This CDR3 reads CASSHRDRGEREQYF. Written as DNA, the CDR3 is TGCGCCAGCAGCCACCGGGACAGGGGGGAGAGGGAGCAGTACTTC.

This clone was seen a single time. V and J are TRBV6-5 and TRBJ1-2; D remains ambiguous. The germline gives CDR1 MNHEY, CDR2 SVGAGI. This CDR3 is 15 amino acids long. The ends were cut back, 2 bases at V and 0 bases at J, with 10 bases in the middle. The CDR3 loop reads CASSYGPGPNYGYTF. CDR3 DNA: TGTGCCAGCAGTTACGGGCCAGGCCCTAACTATGGCTACACCTTC.

The V and J genes are TRBV20-1 and TRBJ1-2; TRBD1 is a possible D gene (6 bases). The CDR3 consists of 11 residues. Trimming took off 5 bases at V and 4 bases at J, with 8 bases between the two ends. Germline CDR1 is DFQATT and CDR2 is SNEGSKA (reference sequence). DNA of the CDR3: TGCAGTGCTTCAGGGGCCTATGGCTACACCTTC. It yields the protein CSASGAYGYTF.

The chain's CDR3 is CASSFELRKTGSAKNIQYF. As DNA, the CDR3 is TGTGCCAGCAGTTTTGAATTGAGAAAGACAGGCTCCGCCAAAAACATTCAGTACTTC. The V gene is TRBV6-8, the J gene TRBJ2-4; TRBD1 is a possible D gene (6 bases). The CDR3 totals 19 residues. Trimming removed 4 bases from V and 1 base from J, with 23 bases in between. CDR1 is MNHGY, CDR2 SAAAGT, per germline.

The chain carries TRBV20-1 and TRBJ1-6, with D possibly matching TRBD1 (6 bases). The CDR3 length is 8 residues. V lost 8 bases to trimming and J lost 18 bases, with 11 bases between them. CDR1 and CDR2 (germline): DFQATT, SNEGSKA (reference sequence). The CDR3 spells CSPGQYHF. The DNA of the CDR3 is TGCAGTCCGGGACAATACCACTTT.

The chain couples TRBV27 to TRBJ2-2, with 11 bases fitting TRBD2. The CDR3 totals 16 residues. V dropped 1 base and J dropped 6; count of bases not matched to a gene: 4. The germline gives CDR1 MNHEY, CDR2 SMNVEV (reference sequence). The CDR3 bases are TGTGCCAGCAGTTTATATAGCGGGAGGGCCTCCGGGGAGCTGTTTTTT. Residues: CASSLYSGRASGELFF.

This sequence joins TRBV6-1 and TRBJ1-5; D not certain. V lost 6 bases to trimming and J lost 7 bases, with 13 bases between them. This CDR3 has 13 residues. Per germline, CDR1 MNHNS and CDR2 SASEGT. DNA for the CDR3: TGTGCCAGCAGAGTCACGGCGGGGCAGCCCCAGCATTTT. Protein sequence: CASRVTAGQPQHF.

The V and J genes are TRBV7-9 and TRBJ2-5; 7 positions agree with TRBD1. V dropped 0 bases and J dropped 1; count of bases not matched to a gene: 2. Germline V gene lookup returns CDR1 SEHNR and CDR2 FQNEAQ (reference sequence). The CDR3 runs to 15 residues. DNA for the CDR3: TGTGCCAGCAGCTTAGCGCAGGGGGTCCAAGAGACCCAGTACTTC. It specifies CASSLAQGVQETQYF.

V usage is TRBV5-4 and J usage is TRBJ1-6, with unresolved D. The germline V gene has CDR1 SGHNT and CDR2 YYREEE (reference sequence). The CDR3 is 14 amino acids. Trimming removed 0 bases from V and 1 base from J, with 2 bases in between. The CDR3 sequence: CASSLGSYNSPLHF. CDR3 nucleotide sequence: TGTGCCAGCAGCTTGGGGTCCTATAATTCACCCCTCCACTTT. The complete variable domain, with remaining parts taken from reference TRBV5-4 and TRBJ1-6, reads ETGVTQSPTHLIKTRGQQVTLRCSSQSGHNTVSWYQQALGQGPQFIFQYYREEENGRGNFPPRFSGLQFPNYSSELNVNALELDDSALYLCASSLGSYNSPLHFGNGTRLTVT.

V usage is TRBV20-1 and J usage is TRBJ1-1; 11 positions match TRBD1. This CDR3 contains 11 residues. The V gene's germline CDR1 is DFQATT and CDR2 SNEGSKA (reference sequence). V gave up 6 bases and J gave up 11 bases; unmatched junction bases: 5. The chain's CDR3 is CSARTGGGAFF. The CDR3 nucleotides are TGCAGTGCCAGGACAGGGGGCGGGGCTTTCTTT.

This chain connects TRBV4-1 to TRBJ2-3; TRBD2 matches 10 bases. CDR3 length equals 16 residues. The ends lost 0 bases at V and 3 bases at J; junction bases unmatched: 3. CDR1 is MGHRA and CDR2 is YSYEKL in the germline V gene. This CDR3 reads CASSQDKTSGTDTQYF. The CDR3 bases are TGCGCCAGCAGCCAAGATAAGACTAGCGGGACAGATACGCAGTATTTT.

This chain joins TRBV27 and TRBJ1-3; no definite D call. Germline V gene sequence: CDR1 MNHEY, CDR2 SMNVEV (reference sequence). The CDR3 contains 14 residues. V lost 0 bases and J lost 3, with 6 bases in between. The CDR3 here is CASSLSGYGNTIYF. CDR3 nucleotides: TGTGCCAGCAGTTTATCGGGGTATGGAAACACCATATATTTT.

The chain employs TRBV6-6 and TRBJ1-2; TRBD1 matches at 9 bases. The CDR3 consists of 14 residues. CDR1 is MNHNY, CDR2 SVGAGI, per germline (reference sequence). J lost 6 bases, V lost 5 bases, and 7 bases had no gene match. The chain's CDR3 is CASSPNRGPNGYTF. CDR3 DNA sequence: TGTGCCAGCAGTCCCAACAGGGGGCCGAATGGCTACACCTTC.

The chain combines TRBV6-5 with TRBJ1-1; D not resolved. The CDR3 runs 14 residues. CDR1 MNHEY and CDR2 SVGAGI come from the germline V gene. V lost 0 bases and J 6 bases, leaving 11 bases between the germline ends. The CDR3 bases are TGTGCCAGCAGTTACTCGGGAGGGCGCCCTGAAGCTTTCTTT. The encoded protein is CASSYSGGRPEAFF.

V gene TRBV5-1 combines with J gene TRBJ1-2, with TRBD1 matching 11 bases. V shed 0 bases and J 4 bases; nucleotides not matched to a gene: 2. Germline values: CDR1 SGHRS, CDR2 YFSETQ. CDR3 length: 15 amino acids. Here the CDR3 DNA reads TGCGCCAGCAGCTTGGCCGGGACAGGGGGCTATGGCTACACCTTC. This gives the protein CASSLAGTGGYGYTF.

The genes are TRBV6-6 and TRBJ1-3; D is ambiguous. Germline CDR1 MNHNY, CDR2 SVGAGI (reference sequence). V gave up 2 bases and J gave up 0 bases, with 5 bases separating them. The CDR3 runs to 14 residues. The CDR3 DNA is TGTGCCAGCAGTTACGCAACCTCTGGAAACACCATATATTTT. Its protein is CASSYATSGNTIYF.

The rearrangement uses TRBV5-1 and TRBJ1-1; D is unresolved. Trimming stripped 4 bases from V and 1 base from J, with 11 bases between. The CDR3 has 14 residues. Germline V gene data show CDR1 as SGHRS and CDR2 as YFSETQ. CDR3 nucleotide sequence: TGCGCCAGCAGCCTACGGAGTGGGAACACTGAAGCTTTCTTT. Its protein is CASSLRSGNTEAFF.

The V gene is TRBV29-1, the J gene TRBJ2-2, with 10 nucleotides matching TRBD1. Germline V gives CDR1 SQVTM, CDR2 ANQGSEA. CDR3 size: 15 residues. V gave up 7 bases and J gave up 5 bases; unmatched junction bases: 10. CDR3: CSARQGAGGTGELFF. In DNA form, the CDR3 reads TGCAGCGCCAGACAGGGGGCGGGCGGGACCGGGGAGCTGTTTTTT.

The V gene is TRBV6-5, the J gene TRBJ1-1; D is possibly TRBD1 (6 bases). The CDR3 spans 11 residues. Germline V CDR1 and CDR2: MNHEY, SVGAGI. Trimming left V 2 bases short and J 11 bases short, with 9 bases between. The CDR3 DNA reads TGTGCCAGCAGTTACGGGGGGGCCGCTTTCTTT. Translation gives CASSYGGAAFF.

V and J are TRBV15 and TRBJ1-5; D not certain. Trimming cost V 0 bases and J 0 bases, with 6 bases left between them. Germline CDR1 LNHNV, CDR2 YYDKDF (reference sequence). The CDR3 is 15 amino acids. The DNA of the CDR3 is TGTGCCACCAGCAGAGATGCGTATAGCAATCAGCCCCAGCATTTT. Translating it yields CATSRDAYSNQPQHF. The full variable domain, with the rest looked up from reference TRBV15 and TRBJ1-5, is DAMVIQNPRYQVTQFGKPVTLSCSQTLNHNVMYWYQQKSSQAPKLLFHYYDKDFNNEADTPDNFQSRRPNTSFCFLDIRSPGLGDTAMYLCATSRDAYSNQPQHFGDGTRLSIL.

V usage is TRBV5-1 and J usage is TRBJ2-1; TRBD1 agrees at 9 bases. CDR1 and CDR2 (germline): SGHRS, YFSETQ. The J segment lost 7 bases and the V segment lost 4 bases, leaving 12 bases of the junction unmatched. This CDR3 spans 16 amino acids. The CDR3 is CASSRNSGTGLNEQFF. CDR3 in DNA: TGCGCCAGCAGCAGGAATTCCGGGACAGGGTTGAATGAGCAGTTCTTC. Variable domain in full (rest from reference TRBV5-1 and TRBJ2-1): KAGVTQTPRYLIKTRGQQVTLSCSPISGHRSVSWYQQTPGQGLQFLFEYFSETQRNKGNFPGRFSGRQFSNSRSEMNVSTLELGDSALYLCASSRNSGTGLNEQFFGPGTRLTVL.

This clone was seen once. V gene TRBV6-5 combines with J gene TRBJ1-1; D ambiguous. Trimming shortened V by 0 bases and J by 9 bases, and 11 bases separated the two germline ends. CDR3 size: 13 residues. Germline V lookup: CDR1 MNHEY, CDR2 SVGAGI. CDR3 loop: CASSYSKRSKAFF. The CDR3 region has the DNA TGTGCCAGCAGTTACTCGAAGAGGAGTAAAGCTTTCTTT.

The chain joins TRBV19 to TRBJ2-4; the D gene is possibly TRBD2 (5 bases). Germline V gives CDR1 LNHDA, CDR2 SQIVND (reference sequence). The CDR3 spans 15 residues. V shed 4 bases and J shed 8 bases, with 18 bases lying between them. The CDR3 sequence is CASSTPARAEDIQYF. Here the CDR3 DNA reads TGTGCCAGTAGTACTCCGGCCCGGGCGGAGGACATTCAGTACTTC.

The CDR3 DNA is TGCGCCAGCAGCCCCCGGGACAGGGGGCGGGAGGGTGCCTACGAGCAGTACTTC. This sequence encodes CASSPRDRGREGAYEQYF. The rearrangement uses TRBV4-3 and TRBJ2-7; 12 bases are a match to TRBD1. CDR1 is LGHNA, CDR2 YSLEER, per germline. The junction had 12 bases not matched to a gene; V was cut back by 4 bases and J by 2 bases. The CDR3 extends over 18 amino acids.

The chain has TRBV6-5 and TRBJ2-7; 10 positions agree with TRBD1. Trimming cost V 7 bases and J 3 bases; bases outside gene matches: 9. CDR1 is MNHEY, CDR2 SVGAGI, per germline. This CDR3 is built from 15 residues. The chain's CDR3 is CASKGDRGGYYEQYF. CDR3 DNA sequence: TGTGCCAGCAAAGGGGACAGGGGTGGTTACTACGAGCAGTACTTC.